This entry is about one T cell receptor (beta chain). Sample-barcoded 5' priming and a J-beta primer mix drove a second PCR of 7 to 11 cycles. MiXCR was run by TCRdb on the 5' RACE reads, yielding one entry per CDR3 protein. This table holds about 800,000 distinct CDR3 sequences, roughly 25% found once. The data are from a study of blood T cells in healthy people across ages. Isolated PBMCs totaled at least 6 million in each sample. Per individual sample, total RNA of at least 5.5 micrograms was extracted. The same sample was also studied in work on T cells of mothers and their children. In that study: Sequencing returned over 9.5 million TCR beta CDR3 reads per mother and roughly 3.1 million per child.

This clonotype was obtained from a boy younger than 18 in good health. The specimen was blood.

The CDR3 is CASSPPASSDTQYF. CDR3 nucleotide sequence: TGTGCCAGCTCACCACCAGCCAGTTCGGATACGCAGTATTTT. The chain couples TRBV18 to TRBJ2-3; D gene unclear. The CDR3 sequence is 14 residues long. V was cut by 0 bases and J by 6 bases, with 10 bases left in between. Germline values: CDR1 KGHSH, CDR2 LQKENI.